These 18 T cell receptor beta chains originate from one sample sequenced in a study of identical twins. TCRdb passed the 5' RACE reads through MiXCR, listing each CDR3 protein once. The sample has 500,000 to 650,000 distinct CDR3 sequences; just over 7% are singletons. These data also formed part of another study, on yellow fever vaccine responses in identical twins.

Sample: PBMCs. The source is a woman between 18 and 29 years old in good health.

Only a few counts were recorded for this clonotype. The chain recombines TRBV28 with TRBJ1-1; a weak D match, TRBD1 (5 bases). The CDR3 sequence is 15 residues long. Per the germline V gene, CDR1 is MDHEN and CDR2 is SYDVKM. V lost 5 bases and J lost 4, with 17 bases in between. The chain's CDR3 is CASSTDGGRSTEAFF. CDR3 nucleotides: TGTGCCAGCAGTACAGACGGGGGTAGAAGCACTGAAGCTTTCTTT. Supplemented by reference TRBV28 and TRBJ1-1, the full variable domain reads DVKVTQSSRYLVKRTGEKVFLECVQDMDHENMFWYRQDPGLGLRLIYFSYDVKMKEKGDIPEGYSVSREKKERFSLILESASTNQTSMYLCASSTDGGRSTEAFFGQGTRLTVV.

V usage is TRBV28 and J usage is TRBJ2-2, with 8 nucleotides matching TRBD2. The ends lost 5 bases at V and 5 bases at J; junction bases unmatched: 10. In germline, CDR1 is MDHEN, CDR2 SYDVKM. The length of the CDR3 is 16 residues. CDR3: CASSTRAGAGTGELFF. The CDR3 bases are TGTGCCAGCAGTACTCGAGCGGGAGCGGGGACCGGGGAGCTGTTTTTT.

The CDR3 nucleotides read TGTGCCAGCAACCGTGAAGCGGGAGGGGGTAAAAACATTCAGTACTTC. Its protein is CASNREAGGGKNIQYF. The V call is TRBV12-3 or TRBV12-4, the J call TRBJ2-4; 10 bases align to TRBD2. V gave up 7 bases and J gave up 4 bases; unmatched junction bases: 10. The CDR3 is 16 residues long.

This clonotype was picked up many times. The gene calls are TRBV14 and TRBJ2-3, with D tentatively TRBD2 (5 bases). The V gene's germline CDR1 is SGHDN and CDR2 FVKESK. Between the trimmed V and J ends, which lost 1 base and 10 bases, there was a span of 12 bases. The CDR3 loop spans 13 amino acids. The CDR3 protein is CASSQVSLRAQYF. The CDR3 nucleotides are TGTGCCAGCAGCCAAGTTTCACTGAGGGCGCAGTATTTT.

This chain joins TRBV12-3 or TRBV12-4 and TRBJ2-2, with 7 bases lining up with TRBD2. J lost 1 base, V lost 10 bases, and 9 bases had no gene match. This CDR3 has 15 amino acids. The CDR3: CATKGGGGNTGELFF. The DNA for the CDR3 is TGTGCCACTAAGGGAGGCGGGGGGAACACCGGGGAGCTGTTTTTT.

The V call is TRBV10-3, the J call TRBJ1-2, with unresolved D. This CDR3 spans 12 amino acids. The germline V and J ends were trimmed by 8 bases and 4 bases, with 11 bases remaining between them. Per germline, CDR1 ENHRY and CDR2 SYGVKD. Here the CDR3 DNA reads TGTGCCATCGGCACAGAACTCTATGGCTACACCTTC. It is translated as CAIGTELYGYTF.

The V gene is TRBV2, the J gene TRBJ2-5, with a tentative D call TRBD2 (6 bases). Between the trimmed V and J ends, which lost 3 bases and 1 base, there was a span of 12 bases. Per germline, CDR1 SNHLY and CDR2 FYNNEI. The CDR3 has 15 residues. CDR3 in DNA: TGTGCCAGCAGTGAGGGGGGAGACGGCCAAGAGACCCAGTACTTC. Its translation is CASSEGGDGQETQYF.

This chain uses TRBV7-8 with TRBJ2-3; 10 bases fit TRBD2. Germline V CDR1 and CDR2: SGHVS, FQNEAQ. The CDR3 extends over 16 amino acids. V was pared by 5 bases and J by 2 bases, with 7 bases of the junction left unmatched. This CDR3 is CASSPTSGMPTDTQYF. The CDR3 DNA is TGTGCCAGCAGCCCCACTAGCGGGATGCCCACAGATACGCAGTATTTT.

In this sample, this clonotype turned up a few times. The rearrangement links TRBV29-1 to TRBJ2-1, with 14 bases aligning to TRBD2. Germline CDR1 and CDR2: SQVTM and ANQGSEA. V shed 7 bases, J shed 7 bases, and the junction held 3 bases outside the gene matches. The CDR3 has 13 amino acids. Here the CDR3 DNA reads TGCAGCGGGGGACTAGCGGGAGTTAATGAGCAGTTCTTC. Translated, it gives CSGGLAGVNEQFF.

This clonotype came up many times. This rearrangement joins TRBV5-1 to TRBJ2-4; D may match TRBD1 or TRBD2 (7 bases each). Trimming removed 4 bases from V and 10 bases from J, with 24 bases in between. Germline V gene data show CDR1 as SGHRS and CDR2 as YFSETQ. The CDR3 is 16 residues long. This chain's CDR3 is CASSAGVDRQSGIQYF. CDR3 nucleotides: TGCGCCAGCAGCGCGGGGGTGGACAGGCAAAGCGGGATTCAGTACTTC.

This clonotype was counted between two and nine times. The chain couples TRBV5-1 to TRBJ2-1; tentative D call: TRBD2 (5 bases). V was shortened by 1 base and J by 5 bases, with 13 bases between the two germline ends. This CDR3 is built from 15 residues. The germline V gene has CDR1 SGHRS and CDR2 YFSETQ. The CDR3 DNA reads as TGCGCCAGCAGCTTGATTAGTAGCGATAACAATGAGCAGTTCTTC. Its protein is CASSLISSDNNEQFF.

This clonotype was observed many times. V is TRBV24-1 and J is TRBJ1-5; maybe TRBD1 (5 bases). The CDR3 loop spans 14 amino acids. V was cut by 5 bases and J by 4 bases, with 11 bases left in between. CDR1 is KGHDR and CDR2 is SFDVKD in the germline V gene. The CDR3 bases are TGTGCCACCAGTGGACAGACTCCAAATCAGCCCCAGCATTTT. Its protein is CATSGQTPNQPQHF.

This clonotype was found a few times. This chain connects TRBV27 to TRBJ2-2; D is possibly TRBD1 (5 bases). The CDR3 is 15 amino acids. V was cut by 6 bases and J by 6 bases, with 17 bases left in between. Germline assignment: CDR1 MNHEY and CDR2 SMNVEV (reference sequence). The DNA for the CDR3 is TGTGCCAGCAGATCGGCAGGGCGGTTTGCCGGGGAGCTGTTTTTT. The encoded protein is CASRSAGRFAGELFF.

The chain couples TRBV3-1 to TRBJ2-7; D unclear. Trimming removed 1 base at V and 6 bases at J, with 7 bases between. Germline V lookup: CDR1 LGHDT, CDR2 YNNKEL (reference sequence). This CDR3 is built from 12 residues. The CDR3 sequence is CASSQVAREQYF. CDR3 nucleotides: TGTGCCAGCAGCCAAGTGGCGCGCGAGCAGTACTTC.

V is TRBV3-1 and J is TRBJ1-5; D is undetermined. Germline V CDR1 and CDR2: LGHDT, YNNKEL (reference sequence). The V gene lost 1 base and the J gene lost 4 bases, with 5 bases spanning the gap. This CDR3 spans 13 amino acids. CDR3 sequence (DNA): TGTGCCAGCAGCCAAGTAAGTAATCAGCCCCAGCATTTT. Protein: CASSQVSNQPQHF. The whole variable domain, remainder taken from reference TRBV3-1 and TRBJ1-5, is DTAVSQTPKYLVTQMGNDKSIKCEQNLGHDTMYWYKQDSKKFLKIMFSYNNKELIINETVPNRFSPKSPDKAHLNLHINSLELGDSAVYFCASSQVSNQPQHFGDGTRLSIL.

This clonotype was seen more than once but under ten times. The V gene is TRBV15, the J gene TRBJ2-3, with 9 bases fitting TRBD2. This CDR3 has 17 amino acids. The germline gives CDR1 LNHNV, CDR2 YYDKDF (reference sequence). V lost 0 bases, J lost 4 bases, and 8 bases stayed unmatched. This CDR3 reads CATSRDRGRAESDTQYF. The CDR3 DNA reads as TGTGCCACCAGCAGAGATCGCGGGAGGGCCGAATCAGATACGCAGTATTTT.

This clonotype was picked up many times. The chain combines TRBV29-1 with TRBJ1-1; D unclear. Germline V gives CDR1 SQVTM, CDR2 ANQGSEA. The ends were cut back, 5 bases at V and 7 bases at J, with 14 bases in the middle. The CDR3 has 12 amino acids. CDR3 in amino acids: CSVIRSSGEAFF. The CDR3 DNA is TGCAGCGTTATCCGATCTTCGGGTGAAGCTTTCTTT. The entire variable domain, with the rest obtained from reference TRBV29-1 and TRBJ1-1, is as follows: SAVISQKPSRDICQRGTSLTIQCQVDSQVTMMFWYRQQPGQSLTLIATANQGSEATYESGFVIDKFPISRPNLTFSTLTVSNMSPEDSSIYLCSVIRSSGEAFFGQGTRLTVV.

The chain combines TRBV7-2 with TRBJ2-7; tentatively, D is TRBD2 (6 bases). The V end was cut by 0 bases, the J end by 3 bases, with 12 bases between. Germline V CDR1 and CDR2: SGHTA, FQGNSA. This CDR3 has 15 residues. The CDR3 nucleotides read TGTGCCAGCAGCTTAGCCCCTACCGGGAGCTACGAGCAGTACTTC. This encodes CASSLAPTGSYEQYF.